This T cell receptor beta chain was recorded in a study of read filtering for tumor transcriptome and immune sequencing. Study overall: After DNase treatment, RNA was made into whole-transcriptome libraries. Overall study findings and caveats: The sorted CD138-negative fraction was a mixed bone marrow immune population, not purified T cells.

This clonotype was observed many times. Its antigen is as yet unknown. The library was built from approximately 400 ng RNA with molecular barcoded adaptors for alpha/delta and beta/gamma chains. TCRdb redid the calling of the reads with MiXCR, one entry per CDR3 protein. This table has 50,000 to 65,000 distinct CDR3 sequences, roughly 19% appearing once. Bone marrow was sampled from every patient at the time of active disease. Per germline, CDR1 SEHNR and CDR2 FQNEAQ (reference sequence). J gave up 3 bases and V 5 bases, and 14 bases lay outside the gene matches. The CDR3 is made up of 17 amino acids. This receptor was identified in a donor aged 40 or over with multiple myeloma. This chain uses TRBV7-9 with TRBJ2-5; 8 bases fit TRBD2. Sequenced: a population of CD138-negative cells sorted from bone marrow. CDR3 sequence reads: CASSQGGLAGTKETQYF. The CDR3 coding sequence is TGTGCCAGCAGCCAAGGCGGATTAGCGGGGACTAAAGAGACCCAGTACTTC.